These 13 T cell receptor beta chains share one sample of origin, sequenced in a study of blood T cell repertoires in COVID-19. Profiled with immunoSEQ multiplex PCR; TCRdb holds only in-frame clones, not every one. The data hold a few hundred thousand clones, with around 84% observed a single time. The specimen sequenced was peripheral blood. These receptors originate from a woman aged 18-29 years with acute or convalescent COVID-19.

The chain recombines TRBV24-1 with TRBJ1-1, with no clear D. The CDR3 runs 12 residues. CDR1 and CDR2 from the germline V gene are KGHDR and SFDVKD. V shed 2 bases and J shed 8 bases, with 8 bases lying between them. The CDR3 region has the DNA TGTGCCACCAGTGATTCACAGAGAGAAGCTTTCTTT. Residues: CATSDSQREAFF.

The chain uses TRBV2 and TRBJ2-1; the D gene is possibly TRBD2 (5 bases). The CDR3 has 8 amino acids. Germline V gives CDR1 SNHLY, CDR2 FYNNEI. V dropped 7 bases and J dropped 14 bases, with 6 bases sitting between them. The CDR3, as DNA: TGTGCCAGCAACGGGGAGTTCTTC. Amino acids: CASNGEFF.

The chain links TRBV5-4 to TRBJ1-4; 9 positions match TRBD1. The CDR3 contains 15 residues. V shed 4 bases and J 8 bases; nucleotides not matched to a gene: 9. CDR1 and CDR2 (germline): SGHNT, YYREEE (reference sequence). CDR3 in DNA: TGTGCCAGCAGCATACCGGGACAGGGAGGGGAAAAACTGTTTTTT. Amino acids: CASSIPGQGGEKLFF.

V and J are TRBV5-1 and TRBJ1-2; weak D call: TRBD1 (6 bases). The CDR3 is 14 residues long. Germline assignment: CDR1 SGHRS and CDR2 YFSETQ. V lost 0 bases and J lost 7, with 13 bases in between. CDR3 in DNA: TGCGCCAGCAGCTTGGAGACAGGCGATACTGGCTACACCTTC. Translated: CASSLETGDTGYTF.

The chain joins TRBV9 to TRBJ2-7, with D possibly being TRBD1 (5 bases). Germline CDR1 reads SGDLS; CDR2 reads YYNGEE. The CDR3 consists of 15 residues. V dropped 0 bases and J dropped 2 bases, with 12 bases sitting between them. The CDR3 coding sequence is TGTGCCAGCAGCGTAGGGCAGGGAACGACCTACGAGCAGTACTTC. The encoded protein is CASSVGQGTTYEQYF.

This clone was detected once. This chain links TRBV1 with TRBJ2-1; no DNA check was done on the table's D call, TRBD2. TRBV1 is tagged as a pseudogene. The CDR3 totals 15 residues. Here the CDR3 DNA reads TGCACCAGCAGCAGCAGCGGGACTTTCTACAATGAGCAGTTCTTC. Amino acids: CTSSSSGTFYNEQFF.

The rearrangement uses TRBV6-6 and TRBJ2-1; a possible D gene is TRBD2 (7 bases). V was clipped by 2 bases and J by 0 bases, with 11 bases between them. Looked up from germline, CDR1 is MNHNY and CDR2 is SVGAGI (reference sequence). The CDR3 has 16 amino acids. The CDR3 nucleotides read TGTGCCAGCAGTTACGGGGAGGGGGTCTCCTACAATGAGCAGTTCTTC. Translating it yields CASSYGEGVSYNEQFF.

The genes are TRBV28 and TRBJ2-3; 8 nucleotides match TRBD1. The J segment lost 1 base and the V segment lost 6 bases, leaving 6 bases of the junction unmatched. Germline CDR1 is MDHEN and CDR2 is SYDVKM. The CDR3 length is 15 residues. DNA of the CDR3: TGTGCCAGCAGCCCACAGGGGGAGGGCACAGATACGCAGTATTTT. Protein product: CASSPQGEGTDTQYF.

This chain uses TRBV7-9 with TRBJ1-3; D unclear. V shed 1 base and J shed 4 bases, with 14 bases lying between them. The CDR3 contains 16 residues. The germline CDR1 and CDR2 sequences are SEHNR and FQNEAQ (reference sequence). DNA for the CDR3: TGTGCCAGCAGCTTAGACGCGGTGCAGCGCGGAAACACCATATATTTT. Encoded protein: CASSLDAVQRGNTIYF.

This chain links TRBV28 with TRBJ1-1; 8 bases agree with TRBD1. The CDR3 loop spans 14 amino acids. J gave up 10 bases and V 6 bases, and 13 bases lay outside the gene matches. Germline V gives CDR1 MDHEN, CDR2 SYDVKM. As DNA, the CDR3 is TGTGCCAGCAGCACCTCCTTTCAGGGGGCGCGAGCTTTCTTT. Translated, it gives CASSTSFQGARAFF.

The rearrangement uses TRBV3-1 (or the pseudogene TRBV3-2) and TRBJ1-3; no clear D gene. Per the germline V gene, CDR1 is LGHDT and CDR2 is YNNKEL (reference sequence). V was pared by 6 bases and J by 2 bases, with 14 bases between. The CDR3 is 15 residues long. The CDR3 DNA is TGTGCCAGCAGTGGAGATAGTACCCCTGGAAACACCATATATTTT. Translating it yields CASSGDSTPGNTIYF.

Here the CDR3 DNA reads TGCGCCAGCAGCACAGGACCAACCCTCTATGGCTACACCTTC. Translated, it gives CASSTGPTLYGYTF. The gene calls are TRBV5-1 and TRBJ1-2; D is perhaps TRBD1 (5 bases). CDR1 SGHRS and CDR2 YFSETQ come from the germline V gene. This CDR3 comprises 14 residues. Trimming took off 4 bases at V and 4 bases at J, with 14 bases between the two ends.

This clone was recorded once. V usage is TRBV11-2 and J usage is TRBJ2-5; possible D gene TRBD1, 5 bases. The CDR3 totals 13 residues. V lost 6 bases, J lost 1 base, and 9 bases lay in between. CDR1 and CDR2 (germline): SGHAT, FQNNGV. CDR3 in DNA: TGTGCCAGCAGATTTACAGGCCAAGAGACCCAGTACTTC. Translation gives CASRFTGQETQYF.